What follows is one TCR beta chain and its context. In the original processing: Reference gene primer amplification gave estimated nucleated cell counts. Profiling relied on immunoSEQ multiplex PCR, and the TCRdb table lists in-frame clones only, not all of them. D and trimming were read from the DNA, whereas the V and J calls and clone size are those reported in that table. Here the sample spans approximately 300,000 clones, 85% to 95% being singletons. The data originate from a study of blood T cell repertoires in COVID-19. About the study: Donors in the United States, Italy and Spain gave samples during acute or convalescent COVID-19.

Participant reports of clinical history set cohort assignment. Before they entered the study, exposed participants had met a COVID-19 case within 2 weeks. Germline CDR1 and CDR2: SQVTM and ANQGSEA. There are 13 residues in the CDR3. The junction had 2 bases not matched to a gene; V was cut back by 7 bases and J by 0 bases. The clonotype was recovered from a woman in her twenties or thirties who had been exposed to COVID-19. Material: PBMCs or T cells enriched from blood (not recorded which). The genes are TRBV29-1 and TRBJ2-1; 8 nucleotides agree with TRBD2. The CDR3 sequence is CSAGGDSYNEQFF. Written as DNA, the CDR3 is TGCAGCGCCGGGGGGGACTCCTACAATGAGCAGTTCTTC.